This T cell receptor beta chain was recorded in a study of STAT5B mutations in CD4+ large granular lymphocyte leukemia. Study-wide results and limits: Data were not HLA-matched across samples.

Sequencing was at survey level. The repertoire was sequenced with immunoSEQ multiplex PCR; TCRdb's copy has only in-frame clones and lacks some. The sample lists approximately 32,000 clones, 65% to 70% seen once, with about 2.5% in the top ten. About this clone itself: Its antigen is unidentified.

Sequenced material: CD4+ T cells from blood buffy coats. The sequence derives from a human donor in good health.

The CDR3 nucleotides read TGTGCCACCAGCAGGGACCAAGGGGCGACGGAAAAACTGTTTTTT. This translates into CATSRDQGATEKLFF. The V call is TRBV15, the J call TRBJ1-4; the D gene is possibly TRBD1 (5 bases). The CDR3 has 15 residues. Germline CDR1 LNHNV, CDR2 YYDKDF (reference sequence). V was cut by 3 bases and J by 8 bases, with 16 bases left in between. The full variable domain, in which reference TRBV15 and TRBJ1-4 provide the parts outside the CDR3, is DAMVIQNPRYQVTQFGKPVTLSCSQTLNHNVMYWYQQKSSQAPKLLFHYYDKDFNNEADTPDNFQSRRPNTSFCFLDIRSPGLGDTAMYLCATSRDQGATEKLFFGSGTQLSVL.